A single sample is the source of the 23 T cell receptor beta chains below, sequenced in a study of CD8 T cells in ankylosing spondylitis. Study-level findings and limits: Seemingly distinctive of ankylosing spondylitis blood was a TCR beta motif formed by eight highly homologous variants.

Their antigens remain unidentified. TCRdb redid the calling of the 5' RACE reads with MiXCR, one entry per CDR3 protein. The profile shows roughly 450,000 distinct CDR3 sequences, roughly a quarter of them singletons. The sequenced sample was blood, either unsorted or a sorted T cell fraction (not recorded which). Receptors were obtained from a male donor with ankylosing spondylitis.

This clonotype turned up a few times. This chain links TRBV6-5 with TRBJ2-1; 10 bases align to TRBD2. Per the germline V gene, CDR1 is MNHEY and CDR2 is SVGAGI. J was trimmed by 10 bases and V by 0 bases; bases with no gene match: 9. This CDR3 spans 16 amino acids. The CDR3 spells CASSYSGSSGRSEQFF. Here the CDR3 DNA reads TGTGCCAGCAGTTACTCGGGGTCTAGCGGGAGAAGCGAGCAGTTCTTC.

This clonotype was observed a few times. V usage is TRBV7-9 and J usage is TRBJ2-5; perhaps TRBD1 as D (6 bases). Germline V gives CDR1 SEHNR, CDR2 FQNEAQ (reference sequence). This CDR3 region has 16 residues. With 5 bases removed from V and 4 bases from J, the gap between germline ends came to 20 bases. The CDR3 here is CASSPRRGGQGETQYF. DNA for the CDR3: TGTGCCAGCAGCCCTAGAAGAGGGGGTCAAGGAGAGACCCAGTACTTC.

The chain uses TRBV12-3 or TRBV12-4 and TRBJ1-1; TRBD1 might be the D (5 bases). This CDR3 is built from 13 residues. Deletions cut 8 bases from V and 1 base from J, with 11 bases between. Here the CDR3 DNA reads TGTGCCAGCGGGAGGGGTGGGAACACTGAAGCTTTCTTT. Its protein is CASGRGGNTEAFF.

This clonotype has a count of ten or more. The chain joins TRBV12-3 or TRBV12-4 to TRBJ1-2; TRBD1 matches 10 bases. This CDR3 has 15 amino acids. V was pared by 6 bases and J by 7 bases, with 11 bases of the junction left unmatched. The CDR3 is CASSLFRTGGSGYTF. The CDR3 DNA reads TGTGCCAGCAGCTTATTCCGGACAGGGGGATCTGGCTACACCTTC.

This clonotype was seen only a few times. CDR3 amino acids: CASSLVDRRSGNTIYF. DNA of the CDR3: TGCGCCAGCAGCTTGGTGGACAGGCGCTCTGGAAACACCATATATTTT. The V and J genes are TRBV5-1 and TRBJ1-3; 7 bases fit TRBD1. Looked up from germline, CDR1 is SGHRS and CDR2 is YFSETQ. The CDR3 has 16 amino acids. V gave up 0 bases and J gave up 0 bases; unmatched junction bases: 3.

The CDR3 DNA reads as TGCGCCAGCAGCTTGGCCCTTACGGCCGATGGCTACACCTTC. Its translation: CASSLALTADGYTF. The chain carries TRBV5-1 and TRBJ1-2; D gene uncertain. This CDR3 is built from 14 residues. CDR1 is SGHRS and CDR2 is YFSETQ in the germline V gene. Trimming took off 0 bases at V and 6 bases at J, with 12 bases between the two ends.

In its sample, this clonotype was seen a few times. The gene calls are TRBV24-1 and TRBJ2-2, with 7 bases aligning to TRBD1. Germline V CDR1 and CDR2: KGHDR, SFDVKD. V lost 3 bases and J lost 5; bases outside the gene matches: 11. The CDR3 covers 17 residues. The CDR3 protein is CATSDPTRTGWTGELFF. Here the CDR3 DNA reads TGTGCCACCAGTGATCCCACCAGGACAGGCTGGACCGGGGAGCTGTTTTTT.

CDR3 sequence (DNA): TGTGCCAGCAGTCCATCGGTCCCGGAAACTGAAGCTTTCTTT. Translated, it gives CASSPSVPETEAFF. V gene TRBV12-3 or TRBV12-4 combines with J gene TRBJ1-1, with D uncertain. This CDR3 spans 14 amino acids. Trimming took 5 bases from V and 5 from J, leaving 15 bases between them.

V is TRBV5-1 and J is TRBJ1-2, with D unresolved. CDR1 is SGHRS, CDR2 YFSETQ, per germline. The CDR3 is 15 residues long. Trimming took off 0 bases at V and 4 bases at J, with 13 bases between the two ends. The CDR3 reads CASSLVDPASYGYTF. CDR3 DNA sequence: TGCGCCAGCAGCTTGGTCGACCCAGCTAGCTATGGCTACACCTTC.

This clonotype appeared once. V and J are TRBV3-1 and TRBJ1-2; possibly TRBD1 for D (6 bases). The CDR3 is made up of 15 amino acids. Between the trimmed V and J ends, which lost 4 bases and 2 bases, there was a span of 14 bases. Germline CDR1 is LGHDT and CDR2 is YNNKEL (reference sequence). The CDR3 here is CASSPSGQGNYGYTF. CDR3 nucleotide sequence: TGTGCCAGCAGCCCGTCCGGGCAGGGGAACTATGGCTACACCTTC.

This clonotype was detected only a few times. The V and J genes are TRBV15 and TRBJ2-5, with D maybe TRBD1 (5 bases). V lost 5 bases and J 5 bases, leaving 15 bases between the germline ends. Germline V gene lookup returns CDR1 LNHNV and CDR2 YYDKDF (reference sequence). The CDR3 has 14 amino acids. The DNA for the CDR3 is TGTGCCACCAGCGGCTCCAGGGTCCAGGAGACCCAGTACTTC. Translating gives CATSGSRVQETQYF.

This clonotype appeared a few times. The V gene is TRBV5-1, the J gene TRBJ2-1; D is unclear. V was cut by 4 bases and J by 7 bases, with 9 bases left in between. Germline values: CDR1 SGHRS, CDR2 YFSETQ. The CDR3 covers 12 residues. The DNA of the CDR3 is TGCGCCAGCAGCCTCCGGTGGAATGAGCAGTTCTTC. It yields the protein CASSLRWNEQFF.

The chain uses TRBV27 and TRBJ2-1; unclear D gene. Looked up from germline, CDR1 is MNHEY and CDR2 is SMNVEV (reference sequence). CDR3 length equals 14 residues. V dropped 2 bases and J dropped 5 bases, with 10 bases sitting between them. Here the CDR3 reads CASSLGVRNNEQFF. The CDR3 DNA reads TGTGCCAGCAGTTTAGGGGTCCGAAACAATGAGCAGTTCTTC.

V and J are TRBV7-8 and TRBJ2-1; 10 nucleotides match TRBD2. This CDR3 has 13 residues. Germline V CDR1 and CDR2: SGHVS, FQNEAQ. The V gene end was trimmed by 5 bases and the J gene end by 8 bases; junction bases not matched to a gene: 3. The CDR3 protein is CASSETSGDEQFF. The CDR3 DNA is TGTGCCAGCAGCGAAACTAGCGGGGATGAGCAGTTCTTC.

This clonotype turned up a few times. The chain is built from TRBV5-1 and TRBJ2-2; D gene ambiguous. Trimming took off 0 bases at V and 6 bases at J, with 9 bases between the two ends. The CDR3 is 14 amino acids. From germline, CDR1 is SGHRS and CDR2 YFSETQ. The CDR3: CASSLERGSGELFF. In DNA, the CDR3 is TGCGCCAGCAGCTTGGAACGAGGTTCCGGGGAGCTGTTTTTT.

This clonotype was observed a handful of times. V usage is TRBV24-1 and J usage is TRBJ2-7, with 7 bases lining up with TRBD2. V gave up 3 bases and J gave up 1 base; unmatched junction bases: 14. The CDR3 is made up of 18 amino acids. Germline-derived CDR1 and CDR2 are KGHDR and SFDVKD. The CDR3 nucleotides read TGTGCCACCAGTGATCCCCCGGGAGGACCCCTAGGGTCCTACGAGCAGTACTTC. The encoded protein is CATSDPPGGPLGSYEQYF.

The table lists this clonotype with a few counts. The rearrangement links TRBV12-3 or TRBV12-4 to TRBJ2-3; possibly TRBD1 or TRBD2 for D (5 bases each). V was trimmed by 7 bases and J by 2 bases, leaving 13 bases between them. This CDR3 region has 14 residues. Here the CDR3 reads CASTTGQTTDTQYF. As DNA, the CDR3 is TGTGCCAGCACCACGGGGCAGACCACAGATACGCAGTATTTT.

This clonotype has a handful of counts. The chain employs TRBV12-3 or TRBV12-4 and TRBJ2-1, with 7 positions matching TRBD1. CDR3 length: 15 amino acids. The V and J ends lost 8 bases and 0 bases, in that order; junction bases with no gene match: 7. This chain's CDR3 is CASVSRDSSYNEQFF. CDR3 nucleotide sequence: TGTGCCAGCGTCTCGAGGGACAGCTCCTACAATGAGCAGTTCTTC.

This clonotype showed up just a few times. CDR3 amino acids: CASCPMGVEQFF. The CDR3 DNA reads TGTGCCAGCTGCCCTATGGGAGTTGAGCAGTTCTTC. The rearrangement uses TRBV12-3 or TRBV12-4 and TRBJ2-1, with D possibly matching TRBD2 (5 bases). The ends were cut back, 8 bases at V and 9 bases at J, with 14 bases in the middle. The CDR3 is made up of 12 amino acids.

This clonotype has a handful of counts. The chain combines TRBV7-8 with TRBJ2-2; TRBD2 aligns across 11 bases. V gave up 4 bases and J gave up 7 bases; unmatched junction bases: 5. The CDR3 covers 15 residues. Germline V gene lookup returns CDR1 SGHVS and CDR2 FQNEAQ. CDR3 nucleotide sequence: TGTGCCAGCAGCTCCCATAGCGGGAGGGTCGGGGAGCTGTTTTTT. Its translation is CASSSHSGRVGELFF.

This clonotype was picked up a small number of times. V usage is TRBV6-1 and J usage is TRBJ1-1; D is unclear. Germline CDR1 MNHNS, CDR2 SASEGT. V was clipped by 3 bases and J by 4 bases, with 6 bases between them. CDR3 length: 12 amino acids. The CDR3 region is CASSEAGTEAFF. DNA for the CDR3: TGTGCCAGCAGTGAGGCAGGCACTGAAGCTTTCTTT.

This clonotype was observed once. An end of the junction does not agree with germline; a read error may underlie this. CDR3 residues: CVSSPARQGIGGQFF. CDR3 coding DNA: TGTGTCAGCAGCCCTGCCCGACAGGGCATAGGGGGGCAGTTCTTC. The chain joins TRBV9 to TRBJ2-1, with TRBD1 matching over 7 bases. CDR1 and CDR2 (germline): SGDLS, YYNGEE. The CDR3 totals 15 residues. The entire variable domain, with the rest obtained from reference TRBV9 and TRBJ2-1, is as follows: DSGVTQTPKHLITATGQRVTLRCSPRSGDLSVYWYQQSLDQGLQFLIQYYNGEERAKGNILERFSAQQFPDLHSELNLSSLELGDSALYFCVSSPARQGIGGQFFGPGTRLTVL.

This clonotype was counted ten times or more. The chain couples TRBV20-1 to TRBJ2-2, with 8 bases that match TRBD2. There are 13 residues in the CDR3. The germline gives CDR1 DFQATT, CDR2 SNEGSKA (reference sequence). V was pared by 5 bases and J by 5 bases, with 4 bases of the junction left unmatched. The CDR3 sequence: CSAGGLATGELFF. The CDR3 DNA is TGCAGTGCTGGAGGACTAGCTACCGGGGAGCTGTTTTTT.